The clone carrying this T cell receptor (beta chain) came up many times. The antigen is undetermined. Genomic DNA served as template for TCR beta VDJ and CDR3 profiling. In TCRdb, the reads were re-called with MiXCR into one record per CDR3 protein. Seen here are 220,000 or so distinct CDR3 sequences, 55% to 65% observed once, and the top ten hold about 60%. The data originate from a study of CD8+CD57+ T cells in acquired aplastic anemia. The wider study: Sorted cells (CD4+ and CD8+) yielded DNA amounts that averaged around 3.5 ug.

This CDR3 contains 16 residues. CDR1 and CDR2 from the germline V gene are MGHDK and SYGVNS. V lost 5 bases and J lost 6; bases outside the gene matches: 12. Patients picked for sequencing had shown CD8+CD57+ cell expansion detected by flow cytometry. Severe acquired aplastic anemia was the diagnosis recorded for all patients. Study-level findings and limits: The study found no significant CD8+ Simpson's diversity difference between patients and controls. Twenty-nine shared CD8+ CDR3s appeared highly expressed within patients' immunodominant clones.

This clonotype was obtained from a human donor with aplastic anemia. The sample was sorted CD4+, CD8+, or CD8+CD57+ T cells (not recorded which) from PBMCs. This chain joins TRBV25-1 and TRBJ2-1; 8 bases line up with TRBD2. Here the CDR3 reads CASSPRKAGAGNEQFF. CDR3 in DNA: TGTGCCAGCAGTCCCCGGAAAGCGGGGGCGGGCAATGAGCAGTTCTTC.